These T cell receptor beta chains were read from a single sample in a study of shared clonotypes between healthy human individuals. Sequenced by immunoSEQ multiplex PCR; TCRdb stores in-frame clones only, minus some. Among approximately 470,000 clones, 81% were seen once, and the ten largest hold roughly 13%. The specimen was PBMCs. Receptor source: a woman aged 40 to 55 in good health. Some clones in this sample may be carry-over from other donors' samples. Each CDR3 is given with its conserved first and last residue. D genes are given only for firm matches. The listing skips clone size in some rows; elsewhere it reads once, few, many or a size class.

abundance: .
v_gene: TRBV25-1
d_gene: .
j_gene: TRBJ2-7
CDR3aa: CASSESPDSLYEQYF
CDR3nt: TGTGCCAGCAGTGAAAGTCCGGACAGCCTCTACGAGCAGTACTTC

abundance: .
v_gene: TRBV6-1
d_gene: .
j_gene: TRBJ1-5
CDR3aa: CASSEWRTKGLLQHF
CDR3nt: TGTGCCAGCAGTGAATGGCGGACAAAGGGTCTGCTCCAGCATTTT

abundance: .
v_gene: TRBV28
d_gene: .
j_gene: TRBJ2-7
CDR3aa: CASSTLGGVSSYEQYF
CDR3nt: TGTGCCAGCAGTACTTTGGGCGGGGTGAGCTCCTACGAGCAGTACTTC

abundance: .
v_gene: TRBV5-1
d_gene: .
j_gene: TRBJ1-1
CDR3aa: CASSLAGTPNTEAFF
CDR3nt: TGCGCCAGCAGCTTGGCGGGGACACCGAACACTGAAGCTTTCTTT

abundance: .
v_gene: TRBV10-3
d_gene: .
j_gene: TRBJ1-4
CDR3aa: CAISETSTELNEKLFF
CDR3nt: TGTGCCATCAGTGAGACCAGCACAGAGCTTAATGAAAAACTGTTTTTT

abundance: .
v_gene: TRBV18
d_gene: .
j_gene: TRBJ1-1
CDR3aa: CASSPLGGNTEAFF
CDR3nt: TGTGCCAGCTCACCATTGGGGGGAAACACTGAAGCTTTCTTT

abundance: .
v_gene: TRBV27
d_gene: .
j_gene: TRBJ2-7
CDR3aa: CASSFRADYEQYF
CDR3nt: TGTGCCAGCAGTTTCCGGGCTGACTACGAGCAGTACTTC

abundance: few
v_gene: TRBV5-8
d_gene: .
j_gene: TRBJ2-7
CDR3aa: CASSLAPGLYEQYF
CDR3nt: TGTGCCAGCAGTCTGGCGCCTGGACTCTACGAGCAGTACTTC

abundance: .
v_gene: TRBV25-1
d_gene: TRBD2
j_gene: TRBJ2-1
CDR3aa: CASGAPGTRSYNEQFF
CDR3nt: TGTGCCAGCGGAGCACCCGGGACTAGGAGCTACAATGAGCAGTTCTTC

abundance: .
v_gene: TRBV28
d_gene: .
j_gene: TRBJ1-5
CDR3aa: CASTFIGREGNQPQHF
CDR3nt: TGTGCCAGCACTTTTATCGGCAGGGAAGGCAATCAGCCCCAGCATTTT

abundance: .
v_gene: TRBV19
d_gene: TRBD1
j_gene: TRBJ2-7
CDR3aa: CASSTRQGSEQYF
CDR3nt: TGTGCCAGTAGTACCCGACAGGGTAGCGAGCAGTACTTC

abundance: once
v_gene: TRBV5-4
d_gene: TRBD2
j_gene: TRBJ2-5
CDR3aa: CASSRPLAGKQETQYF
CDR3nt: TGTGCCAGCAGCCGCCCACTAGCGGGGAAACAAGAGACCCAGTACTTC

abundance: few
v_gene: TRBV4-2
d_gene: TRBD2
j_gene: TRBJ2-3
CDR3aa: CASSHGTSGSTDTQYF
CDR3nt: TGTGCCAGCAGCCACGGGACTAGCGGGAGCACAGATACGCAGTATTTT

abundance: .
v_gene: TRBV5-4
d_gene: .
j_gene: TRBJ1-4
CDR3aa: CASSSPGNLNEKLFF
CDR3nt: TGTGCCAGCAGCTCCCCAGGAAACCTAAATGAAAAACTGTTTTTT

abundance: few
v_gene: TRBV27
d_gene: .
j_gene: TRBJ1-4
CDR3aa: CASSSHRATNEKLFF
CDR3nt: TGTGCCAGCAGTTCCCACAGGGCAACTAATGAAAAACTGTTTTTT

abundance: .
v_gene: TRBV7-9
d_gene: TRBD1
j_gene: TRBJ2-5
CDR3aa: CASSFLAGTGRETQYF
CDR3nt: TGTGCCAGCAGCTTTTTAGCAGGGACAGGTCGAGAGACCCAGTACTTC

abundance: once
v_gene: TRBV5-6
d_gene: .
j_gene: TRBJ2-3
CDR3aa: CASSLTQGGRTDTQYF
CDR3nt: TGTGCCAGCAGCTTGACCCAGGGGGGTCGAACAGATACGCAGTATTTT

abundance: .
v_gene: TRBV4-1
d_gene: .
j_gene: TRBJ2-5
CDR3aa: CASSQGFGPQGGETQYF
CDR3nt: TGCGCCAGCAGCCAAGGTTTTGGACCCCAAGGCGGAGAGACCCAGTACTTC

abundance: .
v_gene: TRBV30
d_gene: .
j_gene: TRBJ2-2
CDR3aa: CAWTWDTGERFF
CDR3nt: TGTGCCTGGACGTGGGACACCGGGGAGCGGTTTTTT

abundance: .
v_gene: TRBV6-1
d_gene: TRBD1
j_gene: TRBJ1-4
CDR3aa: CASSEIPGQGFEKLFF
CDR3nt: TGTGCCAGCAGTGAAATCCCGGGACAGGGTTTTGAAAAACTGTTTTTT

abundance: many
v_gene: TRBV15
d_gene: TRBD1
j_gene: TRBJ2-7
CDR3aa: CATSDRGSAGIYEQYF
CDR3nt: TGTGCCACCAGCGACAGGGGCTCAGCGGGTATATACGAGCAGTACTTC

abundance: once
v_gene: TRBV28
d_gene: .
j_gene: TRBJ2-4
CDR3aa: CASSLTGRGNIQYF
CDR3nt: TGTGCCAGCAGTTTGACAGGGCGGGGAAACATTCAGTACTTC

abundance: .
v_gene: TRBV18
d_gene: .
j_gene: TRBJ1-4
CDR3aa: CASSPDTNEKLFF
CDR3nt: TGTGCCAGCTCACCAGACACTAATGAAAAACTGTTTTTT

abundance: .
v_gene: TRBV14
d_gene: .
j_gene: TRBJ2-6
CDR3aa: CASSRQLSGANVLTF
CDR3nt: TGTGCCAGCAGCCGACAACTCTCTGGGGCCAACGTCCTGACTTTC

abundance: .
v_gene: TRBV7-8
d_gene: .
j_gene: TRBJ1-1
CDR3aa: CASSLRRDTGEAFF
CDR3nt: TGTGCCAGCAGCTTAAGAAGGGACACCGGTGAAGCTTTCTTT

abundance: once
v_gene: TRBV4-3
d_gene: .
j_gene: TRBJ2-2
CDR3aa: CASSQAGGNTGELFF
CDR3nt: TGCGCCAGCAGCCAAGCTGGAGGGAACACCGGGGAGCTGTTTTTT

abundance: few
v_gene: TRBV7-9
d_gene: .
j_gene: TRBJ2-3
CDR3aa: CASSLADTQYF
CDR3nt: TGTGCCAGCAGCTTAGCAGATACGCAGTATTTT

abundance: .
v_gene: TRBV2
d_gene: .
j_gene: TRBJ2-5
CDR3aa: CASTRGATVGSETQYF
CDR3nt: TGTGCCAGCACCCGGGGGGCGACAGTGGGGTCGGAGACCCAGTACTTC

abundance: many
v_gene: TRBV7-3
d_gene: TRBD2
j_gene: TRBJ2-1
CDR3aa: CASSLRLAGEAGENEQFF
CDR3nt: TGTGCCAGCAGCTTAAGACTAGCGGGAGAGGCGGGAGAGAATGAGCAGTTCTTC

abundance: .
v_gene: TRBV10-1
d_gene: .
j_gene: TRBJ2-1
CDR3aa: CASSESDSNSYNEQFF
CDR3nt: TGCGCCAGCAGTGAGTCGGACTCAAACAGCTACAATGAGCAGTTCTTC

abundance: .
v_gene: TRBV10-3
d_gene: TRBD2
j_gene: TRBJ2-3
CDR3aa: CAISENIREARDTQYF
CDR3nt: TGTGCCATCAGTGAGAACATCCGGGAGGCCCGGGATACGCAGTATTTT

abundance: once
v_gene: TRBV25-1
d_gene: TRBD1
j_gene: TRBJ2-7
CDR3aa: CASSGDSEQYF
CDR3nt: TGTGCCAGCAGTGGGGACAGTGAGCAGTACTTC

abundance: .
v_gene: TRBV7-8
d_gene: .
j_gene: TRBJ2-3
CDR3aa: CASSSGGGITFTDTQYF
CDR3nt: TGTGCCAGCAGCTCGGGTGGAGGGATCACTTTCACAGATACGCAGTATTTT

abundance: .
v_gene: TRBV29-1
d_gene: TRBD1
j_gene: TRBJ2-2
CDR3aa: CSVRTGGGTGELFF
CDR3nt: TGCAGCGTCCGGACAGGGGGCGGCACCGGGGAGCTGTTTTTT

abundance: many
v_gene: TRBV9
d_gene: .
j_gene: TRBJ2-5
CDR3aa: CASSVATWGQETQYF
CDR3nt: TGTGCCAGCAGCGTAGCTACGTGGGGGCAAGAGACCCAGTACTTC